One sample yielded the 2 T cell receptor beta chains listed below, sequenced in a study of regulatory T cells in long-lasting Graves disease listed by TCRdb under 2021. What this sample's time point label stands for: newly diagnosed GD, antithyroid drugs for less than 3 months. For both TCR sequencing and RNA sequencing, RNA was extracted from PBMCs using TRIzol. Preparation of the library involved multiplex PCR. The run used an Illumina HiSeq 4000. TCR beta libraries were built with iRepertoire HTBI primers and Arm-PCR amplification of CDR3 regions. TCRdb reran the public reads through fastp at Q25 and MiXCR, keeping productive beta chains. Duplicate CDR3 protein sequences are folded into a single record with the most common DNA and genes. The sample table shows about 450,000 distinct CDR3 sequences, and approximately 14% are seen once. The ten largest clones capture roughly 15% of the sample. These data were also reused for a study on T cells in Graves' hyperthyroidism and ophthalmopathy.

The input for sequencing was peripheral blood mononuclear cells (PBMCs), taken at new diagnosis, from a patient treated with antithyroid drugs. The receptors come from a woman in her forties or fifties with Graves disease. Donor details come from another sample of the same person, matched by shared clones.

The sample holds a few counts of this clonotype. The CDR3 protein is CSARPPGGYEQYF. The CDR3 DNA reads TGCAGCGCTCGGCCCCCAGGGGGCTACGAGCAGTACTTC. The chain recombines TRBV29-1 with TRBJ2-7; TRBD1 matches at 7 bases. J was trimmed by 3 bases and V by 7 bases; bases with no gene match: 9. This CDR3 comprises 13 residues. Per the germline V gene, CDR1 is SQVTM and CDR2 is ANQGSEA.

This clonotype occurred many times. V and J are TRBV11-1 and TRBJ2-1, with TRBD2 identical over 11 bases. V shed 8 bases, J shed 4 bases, and the junction held 13 bases outside the gene matches. Germline V CDR1 and CDR2: SGHAT, FQDESV (reference sequence). The CDR3 is made up of 17 amino acids. CDR3 protein: CASELAGATGVYNEQFF. The CDR3 coding sequence is TGTGCCAGCGAACTAGCGGGAGCGACGGGTGTTTACAATGAGCAGTTCTTC.